The entry below describes one T cell receptor (beta chain). Its matching antigen is unknown. Method: immunoSEQ multiplex PCR; TCRdb's copy keeps in-frame clones and lacks some. Of about 40,000 clones listed, 91% are singletons. These data belong to a study of graft-versus-host responses after intestinal transplantation. In the study overall: Recipients uniformly received anti-thymocyte globulin induction, followed by tacrolimus and steroids for around 3 years.

Study results and caveats: GvH clones surfaced in recipient marrow, some emerging earlier in ileum or blood.

V gave up 6 bases and J gave up 3 bases, with 11 bases separating them. In germline, CDR1 is LNHDA, CDR2 SQIVND (reference sequence). The CDR3 has 13 residues. The sample here was PBMCs, taken roughly 300 days after intestinal transplant. This clonotype was sampled from a human patient who received an intestinal transplant, so some T cells may come from the graft donor. V is TRBV19 and J is TRBJ1-1; D gene uncertain. CDR3 coding DNA: TGTGCCAGTAGCATGGACTTCGACACTGAAGCTTTCTTT. Protein product: CASSMDFDTEAFF.